The rows below give T cell receptor beta chains drawn from one sample of a study of cytomegalovirus exposure and HLA in healthy donors. Assay: immunoSEQ multiplex PCR; the TCRdb copy retains only in-frame clones and omits some. Of about 90,000 clones in the sample, about two thirds were seen once. The sample was PBMCs. The receptors come from a woman aged 50 to 60 in good health and CMV-seropositive. The CDR3 runs from the conserved cysteine through the conserved F or W. The D gene is left open where the match is weak. Part of the rows lack a size; the others show once, few, many or a class for expanded clones.

once	-	TRBJ2-7	TRBV6-5	TGTGCCAGCAGCCAACAGGAAGCCTACGAGCAGTACTTC	CASSQQEAYEQYF
-	-	TRBJ1-2	TRBV7-9	TGTTCCAGCAGCTCGAGTATCTATGGCTACACCTTC	CSSSSSIYGYTF
-	TRBD2	TRBJ2-1	TRBV2	TGTGCCAGCAGTATTCGGACTAGCGGGAGGGCCCATGAGCAGTTCTTC	CASSIRTSGRAHEQFF
-	-	TRBJ1-5	TRBV25-1	TGTGCCAGCAGTGGAGAGACCAACTACTTGCATTTT	CASSGETNYLHF
-	TRBD2	TRBJ2-7	TRBV5-4	TGTGCCAGCAGCTTGATCAGCGGGGGCTACGAGCAGTACTTC	CASSLISGGYEQYF
-	-	TRBJ2-7	TRBV5-1	TGCGCCAGCAGCGTATCGGGATTGGAGGCCTACGAGCAGTACTTC	CASSVSGLEAYEQYF
-	TRBD2	TRBJ2-2	TRBV27	TGTGCCAGCAGTCCGCCCGGACTAGCGGGACTTACCGGGGAGCTGTTTTTT	CASSPPGLAGLTGELFF
-	TRBD1	TRBJ2-2	TRBV7-3	TGTGCCAGCAGACCTCCCGGGACAGGGGGCACCGGGGAGCTGTTTTTT	CASRPPGTGGTGELFF
-	TRBD1	TRBJ1-6	TRBV5-1	TGCGCCAGCAGCTTGTCGGGACAGGGGGCTTCACCCCTCCACTTT	CASSLSGQGASPLHF
-	-	TRBJ2-7	TRBV6-1	TGTGCCAGCAGTGAAGCGCCTCTAGGTCCCTACGAGCAGTACTTC	CASSEAPLGPYEQYF
-	-	TRBJ2-2	TRBV7-3	TGTGCCAGCAGCTTAGCGGCCGGAGGGGGGGAGCTGTTTTTT	CASSLAAGGGELFF
-	-	TRBJ2-7	TRBV5-5	TGTGCCAGCGGTCCCCAGGGGGGACACGAGCAGTACTTC	CASGPQGGHEQYF
few	TRBD1	TRBJ1-5	TRBV19	TGTGCCAGTAGTATAAGGGACAGGGGCAATCAGCCCCAGCATTTT	CASSIRDRGNQPQHF
once	-	TRBJ2-5	TRBV30	TGTGCCTGGAGTGACGGCCTAGAGTTAGAGACCCAGTACTTC	CAWSDGLELETQYF
-	TRBD2	TRBJ2-7	TRBV7-9	TGTTCCAGCAGTTCGGGACTAGCGGGAGGTTACTACGAGCAGTACTTC	CSSSSGLAGGYYEQYF
-	TRBD2	TRBJ2-5	TRBV5-6	TGTGCCAGCAGCCTAGTCGGACTAGCGGGAGGACTAGAGACCCAGTACTTC	CASSLVGLAGGLETQYF
-	TRBD1	TRBJ1-1	TRBV15	TGTGCCACCAGCAGAGATTCGCGGAGGGGGCTGAACACTGAAGCTTTCTTT	CATSRDSRRGLNTEAFF
few	-	TRBJ2-1	TRBV13	TGTGCCAGCGCGGGTTCCTACAATGAGCAGTTCTTC	CASAGSYNEQFF
once	-	TRBJ2-2	TRBV7-3	TGTGCCAGCAGCTTAATGGGGCACGGTCTTTTGGGCACCGGGGAGCTGTTTTTT	CASSLMGHGLLGTGELFF
-	TRBD2	TRBJ2-7	TRBV29-1	TGCAGCGTTCGAAACGGGACTAGCGGGAACTACGAGCAGTACTTC	CSVRNGTSGNYEQYF
-	-	TRBJ2-1	TRBV9	TGTGCCAGCAGCACCCTCGGACAGTACAATGAGCAGTTCTTC	CASSTLGQYNEQFF
-	-	TRBJ2-1	TRBV7-7	TGTGCCAGCAGCCCGGAGGATTCTAATGAGCAGCTCTTC	CASSPEDSNEQLF
-	TRBD1	TRBJ1-1	TRBV6-1	TGTGCCAGCGGAACAGGGGGCCTAATAGAGACTGAAGCTTTCTTT	CASGTGGLIETEAFF
-	-	TRBJ2-7	TRBV14	TGTGCCAGCAGCCAAGGGCAGGGGTGGGTATACGAGCAGTACTTC	CASSQGQGWVYEQYF
-	-	TRBJ2-3	TRBV7-6	TGTGCCAGCAGCTTCTTGGGACACAACACAGATACGCAGTATTTT	CASSFLGHNTDTQYF
-	TRBD2	TRBJ2-1	TRBV28	TGTGCCAGCAGCCTTAGCGGGAGGGCCTACAATGAGCAGTTCTTC	CASSLSGRAYNEQFF